The 15 T cell receptor beta chains in this list originate from one sample, sequenced in a study of cytomegalovirus exposure and HLA in healthy donors (TCRdb year 2017). Library preparation used the immunoSEQ multiplex PCR assay. This immuneACCESS table, as held by TCRdb, lists in-frame sequences with V and J called but not all clones. Of the missing ones, under half trace to an unresolved V gene in checked studies; the others have no known cause. This sample comprises fewer than 250,000 clones, roughly 89% of them detected only once. 2% to 3% of the sample belongs to the ten largest clones. Sequenced sample: PBMCs. The receptors derive from a man aged 18 to 29 in good health and CMV-seronegative.

V and J are TRBV19 and TRBJ2-3; 8 nucleotides line up with TRBD1. Per germline, CDR1 LNHDA and CDR2 SQIVND (reference sequence). The J segment lost 4 bases and the V segment lost 9 bases, leaving 9 bases of the junction unmatched. CDR3 length: 14 residues. The CDR3 loop is CASGTGGAPDTQYF. The DNA for the CDR3 is TGTGCCAGCGGGACAGGCGGGGCACCAGATACGCAGTATTTT.

The CDR3 region is CASSSRRREEAFF. The CDR3 nucleotides read TGTGCCAGCAGTTCGCGCCGTCGGGAAGAAGCTTTCTTT. The chain carries TRBV27 and TRBJ1-1; no firm D call. Germline V gene sequence: CDR1 MNHEY, CDR2 SMNVEV (reference sequence). CDR3 size: 13 residues. V was shortened by 4 bases and J by 8 bases, with 14 bases between the two germline ends.

This rearrangement joins TRBV7-7 to TRBJ2-1, with a weak D call TRBD2 (6 bases). This CDR3 is 13 amino acids long. Germline lookup yields CDR1 SSHAT and CDR2 FNYEAQ (reference sequence). Trimming took 2 bases from V and 10 from J, leaving 12 bases between them. CDR3 DNA sequence: TGTGCCAGCAGCTTAAACCCTGCGGGGGAGCAGTTCTTC. The encoded protein is CASSLNPAGEQFF.

The chain uses TRBV7-8 and TRBJ2-7, with a tentative D call TRBD1 (6 bases). The CDR3 has 13 amino acids. Germline lookup yields CDR1 SGHVS and CDR2 FQNEAQ. V was shortened by 4 bases and J by 1 base, with 8 bases between the two germline ends. CDR3 loop: CASSSRGSYEQYF. Written as DNA, the CDR3 is TGTGCCAGCAGCTCCAGGGGTTCCTACGAGCAGTACTTC.

This chain connects TRBV29-1 to TRBJ2-7; a possible D gene is TRBD1 (6 bases). Germline CDR1 and CDR2: SQVTM and ANQGSEA. The CDR3 covers 12 residues. With 4 bases removed from V and 6 bases from J, the gap between germline ends came to 13 bases. CDR3 region: CSVGTGNSEQYF. The CDR3 DNA follows: TGCAGCGTTGGTACAGGGAACAGCGAGCAGTACTTC.

The chain combines TRBV4-3 with TRBJ2-7, with D possibly TRBD1 on 5 matching bases. Germline loops: CDR1 LGHNA, CDR2 YSLEER. The CDR3 is made up of 17 amino acids. Trimming removed 3 bases at V and 0 bases at J, with 18 bases between. The CDR3 DNA follows: TGCGCCAGCAGCCATGATTACATAGAGGACAACTCCTACGAGCAGTACTTC. This encodes CASSHDYIEDNSYEQYF.

The J gene is TRBJ2-3, the V gene TRBV6-6, with D tentatively TRBD2 (5 bases). Trimming shortened V by 10 bases and J by 1 base, and 15 bases separated the two germline ends. The CDR3 covers 14 residues. CDR1 and CDR2 from the germline V gene are MNHNY and SVGAGI (reference sequence). CDR3 protein: CATRKMEGTDTQYF. Written as DNA, the CDR3 is TGTGCCACCCGTAAGATGGAGGGCACAGATACGCAGTATTTT.

The sample holds a few counts of this clone. The DNA is omitted, as the CDR3 cannot be located on it reliably, and the CDR3 follows TCRdb's listing. The V gene is TRBV13, the J gene TRBJ2-7; TRBD2 is the table's D call, not checked against the DNA. The CDR3 region is 12 residues in length, termini included. Germline V gives CDR1 PRHDT, CDR2 FYEKMQ (reference sequence). The chain's CDR3 is CASSGWGAGAIF.

This chain links TRBV7-2 with TRBJ1-1; D perhaps matches TRBD1 (5 bases). Trimming shortened V by 5 bases and J by 3 bases, and 10 bases separated the two germline ends. Germline CDR1 SGHTA, CDR2 FQGNSA. The CDR3 loop spans 13 amino acids. CDR3 sequence: CASSPRQYTEAFF. Here the CDR3 DNA reads TGTGCCAGCAGCCCCCGACAGTACACTGAAGCTTTCTTT.

This clone was seen just once. The chain links TRBV4-3 to TRBJ2-2; D is perhaps TRBD1 (6 bases). The CDR3 is made up of 17 amino acids. Germline V CDR1 and CDR2: LGHNA, YSLEER. Deletions cut 6 bases from V and 5 bases from J, with 22 bases between. The CDR3 DNA reads as TGCGCCAGCAGTCCAATGTCAGGCAGGGGACAAACCGGGGAGCTGTTTTTT. This encodes CASSPMSGRGQTGELFF.

The chain combines TRBV27 with TRBJ1-4; D unresolved. Trimming took off 8 bases at V and 0 bases at J, with 10 bases between the two ends. This CDR3 contains 14 residues. The germline CDR1 and CDR2 sequences are MNHEY and SMNVEV (reference sequence). The CDR3 sequence: CASGQIATNEKLFF. The CDR3 nucleotides read TGTGCCAGCGGGCAAATTGCAACTAATGAAAAACTGTTTTTT.

On this clone itself: This same CDR3 is encoded by further DNA sequences in the sample. This sequence joins TRBV18 and TRBJ2-7; 11 bases map to TRBD2. Looked up from germline, CDR1 is KGHSH and CDR2 is LQKENI. V lost 3 bases and J lost 4; bases outside the gene matches: 5. The CDR3 loop spans 15 amino acids. The chain's CDR3 is CASSPGLAGGYEQYF. CDR3 sequence (DNA): TGTGCCAGCTCACCGGGGCTAGCGGGGGGATACGAGCAGTACTTC.

The chain uses TRBV5-6 and TRBJ1-2; TRBD1 agrees at 7 bases. V shed 2 bases and J 4 bases; nucleotides not matched to a gene: 8. The CDR3 contains 15 residues. Germline CDR1 SGHDT, CDR2 YYEEEE. CDR3 sequence: CASSFRDREGYGYTF. The CDR3 nucleotides read TGTGCCAGCAGCTTCCGTGACAGGGAAGGCTATGGCTACACCTTC. Filled out from reference TRBV5-6 and TRBJ1-2, the complete variable domain reads DAGVTQSPTHLIKTRGQQVTLRCSPKSGHDTVSWYQQALGQGPQFIFQYYEEEERQRGNFPDRFSGHQFPNYSSELNVNALLLGDSALYLCASSFRDREGYGYTFGSGTRLTVV.

The rearrangement links TRBV11-2 to TRBJ2-2; TRBD2 aligns across 8 bases. Trimming took 4 bases from V and 5 from J; bases not matched to a gene: 9. This CDR3 is built from 16 residues. Germline loops: CDR1 SGHAT, CDR2 FQNNGV. CDR3 sequence: CASSSQLAARTGELFF. CDR3 DNA sequence: TGTGCCAGCAGCTCCCAACTAGCGGCCCGGACCGGGGAGCTGTTTTTT.

This chain links TRBV29-1 with TRBJ1-1; D not resolved. Between the trimmed V and J ends, which lost 3 bases and 1 base, there was a span of 9 bases. CDR1 SQVTM and CDR2 ANQGSEA come from the germline V gene. The CDR3 sequence is 13 residues long. CDR3 DNA: TGCAGCGTTGAGAGGGAGCGGAACACTGAAGCTTTCTTT. The encoded protein is CSVERERNTEAFF.